This note documents a single TCR beta chain sequence. As processed by the authors: The assay estimated nucleated cells by amplifying reference gene primers. The data were produced by immunoSEQ multiplex PCR, yet TCRdb's version contains in-frame clones alone and is incomplete. V and J calls and clone size are given by that table; D and trimming were obtained from the DNA. The table lists just over 300,000 clones, about 90% of them singletons. This specimen belongs to a study of blood T cell repertoires in COVID-19. About the study: The origin of the acute and convalescent COVID-19 samples was the United States, Italy and Spain. Sources were T cells, B-cell-depleted T cells, or PBMCs; the material itself was cDNA or gDNA.

The CDR3 loop spans 17 amino acids. V lost 5 bases, J lost 0 bases, and 9 bases stayed unmatched. Germline-derived CDR1 and CDR2 are SEHNR and FQNEAQ (reference sequence). Input material: peripheral blood. The chain uses TRBV7-9 and TRBJ2-7; TRBD2 matches 11 bases. The source of this sequence is a man younger than 35 with active or convalescent COVID-19. The CDR3 DNA sequence: TGTGCCAGCAGCGACCCACCTAGCGGGGGGAGCTCCTACGAGCAGTACTTC. Translated, it gives CASSDPPSGGSSYEQYF.